The 11 T cell receptor beta chains given below trace back to one sample, sequenced in a study of cytomegalovirus exposure and HLA in healthy donors. Both 60 Vbeta primers and 13 Jbeta primers went into the PCR. Some clones are missing from TCRdb's copy, which holds only in-frame ones; the method was immunoSEQ multiplex PCR. The table has about 160,000 clones, about four fifths seen once. Sequenced: PBMCs. The source is a man aged 50-60 years in good health and CMV-seropositive.

The gene calls are TRBV5-5 and TRBJ2-5, with 7 bases identical to TRBD1. The CDR3 sequence is 14 residues long. From germline, CDR1 is SGHKS and CDR2 YYEKEE (reference sequence). J was trimmed by 3 bases and V by 4 bases; bases with no gene match: 6. For the CDR3, the DNA is TGTGCCAGCAGCGCTGGGACAGCCGAAGAGACCCAGTACTTC. This translates into CASSAGTAEETQYF.

The chain couples TRBV28 to TRBJ1-6; 8 nucleotides agree with TRBD1. Germline values: CDR1 MDHEN, CDR2 SYDVKM. This CDR3 is built from 16 residues. V was pared by 6 bases and J by 9 bases, with 13 bases of the junction left unmatched. This chain's CDR3 is CASRTSYGQGGSPLHF. DNA of the CDR3: TGTGCCAGCAGAACTTCGTATGGACAGGGTGGTTCACCCCTCCACTTT.

This chain links TRBV4-1 with TRBJ2-7; D possibly corresponds to TRBD1 (5 bases). CDR3 length: 15 amino acids. Germline V CDR1 and CDR2: MGHRA, YSYEKL. V shed 0 bases and J shed 4 bases, with 13 bases lying between them. The CDR3 reads CASSQDPGPPYEQYF. The DNA of the CDR3 is TGCGCCAGCAGCCAAGACCCAGGGCCTCCTTACGAGCAGTACTTC.

This chain joins TRBV28 and TRBJ2-1, with 9 positions matching TRBD2. The CDR3 totals 13 residues. Germline assignment: CDR1 MDHEN and CDR2 SYDVKM. Trimming at V came to 8 bases and at J to 4 bases, leaving 3 bases not matched to a gene. The CDR3 loop reads CASLGLAYNEQFF. CDR3 sequence (DNA): TGTGCCAGCCTGGGACTAGCTTACAATGAGCAGTTCTTC.

The rearrangement uses TRBV5-4 and TRBJ1-4; tentatively, D is TRBD1 (5 bases). The ends were cut back, 2 bases at V and 7 bases at J, with 12 bases in the middle. The length of the CDR3 is 14 residues. The germline gives CDR1 SGHNT, CDR2 YYREEE (reference sequence). The CDR3 is CASSFGGGREKLFF. CDR3 nucleotide sequence: TGTGCCAGCAGCTTCGGGGGGGGACGTGAAAAACTGTTTTTT.

The rearrangement joins TRBV9 to TRBJ2-4; TRBD2 matches at 7 bases. CDR1 is SGDLS, CDR2 YYNGEE, per germline. The J segment lost 8 bases and the V segment lost 8 bases, leaving 16 bases of the junction unmatched. The CDR3 has 15 amino acids. CDR3 sequence reads: CASERGEGSWDIQYF. DNA for the CDR3: TGTGCCAGTGAGAGAGGGGAGGGGTCATGGGACATTCAGTACTTC. Variable domain in full (rest from reference TRBV9 and TRBJ2-4): DSGVTQTPKHLITATGQRVTLRCSPRSGDLSVYWYQQSLDQGLQFLIQYYNGEERAKGNILERFSAQQFPDLHSELNLSSLELGDSALYFCASERGEGSWDIQYFGAGTRLSVL.

V and J are TRBV5-1 and TRBJ2-6; no firm D call. The V and J ends lost 0 bases and 2 bases respectively, with 6 bases between them. The germline gives CDR1 SGHRS, CDR2 YFSETQ. This CDR3 spans 15 amino acids. The CDR3: CASSLGGAGANVLTF. CDR3 sequence (DNA): TGCGCCAGCAGCTTGGGAGGCGCTGGGGCCAACGTCCTGACTTTC.

The J gene is TRBJ2-5, the V gene TRBV9; the D gene is possibly TRBD2 (5 bases). Germline CDR1 and CDR2: SGDLS and YYNGEE. The CDR3 is 14 residues long. Trimming took off 4 bases at V and 4 bases at J, with 14 bases between the two ends. The CDR3 here is CASSFPGRGETQYF. DNA of the CDR3: TGTGCCAGCAGCTTCCCCGGACGGGGAGAGACCCAGTACTTC.

V usage is TRBV27 and J usage is TRBJ2-1; 11 bases agree with TRBD2. CDR1 and CDR2 from the germline V gene are MNHEY and SMNVEV (reference sequence). V lost 10 bases and J lost 1; bases outside the gene matches: 9. The CDR3 is made up of 16 amino acids. The CDR3 loop reads CATWTSGPVSYNEQFF. Written as DNA, the CDR3 is TGTGCCACCTGGACTAGCGGGCCCGTTTCCTACAATGAGCAGTTCTTC.

In this sample, this clone turned up a few times. The chain links TRBV5-1 to TRBJ2-1; maybe TRBD2 (5 bases). CDR1 SGHRS and CDR2 YFSETQ come from the germline V gene. The germline V and J ends were trimmed by 0 bases and 7 bases, with 5 bases remaining between them. CDR3 length: 12 residues. CDR3: CASSLGLNEQFF. The CDR3 nucleotides are TGCGCCAGCAGCTTGGGACTAAATGAGCAGTTCTTC.

V gene TRBV6-1 combines with J gene TRBJ1-1; the D gene is possibly TRBD1 (5 bases). The CDR3 spans 14 residues. Germline V lookup: CDR1 MNHNS, CDR2 SASEGT. V lost 3 bases to trimming and J lost 5 bases, with 13 bases between them. The CDR3 DNA reads as TGTGCCAGCAGTGATCCCAGGGTGGGGACTGAAGCTTTCTTT. Its translation is CASSDPRVGTEAFF.